The T cell receptor beta chain described here comes from a study of blood T cell repertoires in COVID-19. The CDR3 spans 16 residues. Germline CDR1 SGHRS, CDR2 YFSETQ. Trimming removed 1 base at V and 0 bases at J, with 11 bases between. Data came from immunoSEQ multiplex PCR; TCRdb stores just in-frame clones and leaves some out. The sample includes approximately 150,000 clones, 70% to 80% of them seen just once. Material for sequencing was PBMCs or T cells enriched from blood (not recorded which). The receptor comes from a woman in her 70s in a cohort exposed to, infected with or recovered from COVID-19 (not recorded which). The V gene is TRBV5-1, the J gene TRBJ2-1, with D unresolved. CDR3 in DNA: TGCGCCAGCAGCTTGTCTCCTACGCTCTCCTACAATGAGCAGTTCTTC. Encoded protein: CASSLSPTLSYNEQFF.